The sequence of this T cell receptor (beta chain) was determined in a study of cytomegalovirus exposure and HLA in healthy donors. Study-level results: Altogether, about 160 TCR beta chains were recorded as cytomegalovirus-associated.

Profiled with immunoSEQ multiplex PCR; TCRdb holds only in-frame clones, not every one. The repertoire includes some 210,000 clones, roughly 83% of them detected once, and 4.5% to 6% sits in the top ten. Germline V gene lookup returns CDR1 MNHEY and CDR2 SMNVEV (reference sequence). The ends were cut back, 6 bases at V and 0 bases at J, with 9 bases in the middle. This CDR3 is 14 amino acids long. To note about this clone: What it binds is unknown.

V and J are TRBV27 and TRBJ1-3, with no clear D. This TCR came from a woman aged 18-29 years in good health and CMV-seronegative. The sample was PBMCs. CDR3: CASRSGASGNTIYF. The CDR3 nucleotides read TGTGCCAGCAGGTCAGGTGCCTCTGGAAACACCATATATTTT.